Given below is one TCR beta chain in context. What it binds is not known. The CDR3 has 14 residues. V was pared by 2 bases and J by 6 bases, with 11 bases between. Germline CDR1 MNHNY, CDR2 SVGAGI (reference sequence). Researchers report immunoSEQ v3.0 was run at survey level. TCRdb's copy holds only in-frame clones and misses some; the assay was immunoSEQ multiplex PCR. The sample lists tens of thousands of clones; approximately 90% were seen once. Without exception, participants with HIV were treated in the United States. The data are from a study of long-term antiretroviral therapy in people with HIV. General study points: Following ART, diversity rose but still fell short of transplant donor controls.

The clonotype was recovered from a woman younger than 30 with HIV. The chain recombines TRBV6-6 with TRBJ2-1; D might be TRBD1 (5 bases). The specimen comprised unsorted PBMCs, sampled 1.8 years after starting antiretroviral therapy. The CDR3 loop reads CASSYTTGSNEQFF. DNA of the CDR3: TGTGCCAGCAGTTACACAACAGGCTCCAATGAGCAGTTCTTC.